Presented here are 32 T cell receptor beta chains from one specimen sequenced in a study of blood T cell repertoires in COVID-19. This table comes from immunoSEQ multiplex PCR, and its TCRdb copy is limited to in-frame clones, with some not included. The sample has around 250,000 clones, 70% to 90% seen once. Material: PBMCs or T cells enriched from blood (not recorded which). Receptors were obtained from a woman aged 45-65 years who had recovered from COVID-19.

CDR3 sequence (DNA): TGTGCCAGCAGTGACGCGGGCGAAAACCAGCCCCAGCATTTT. Protein sequence: CASSDAGENQPQHF. The rearrangement uses TRBV2 and TRBJ1-5; D call uncertain. CDR3 length equals 14 residues. In germline, CDR1 is SNHLY, CDR2 FYNNEI. Trimming removed 3 bases from V and 7 bases from J, with 13 bases in between.

DNA for the CDR3: TGTGCCAGCAGCCGTAAAGGCTACGGGAGGGCCCTCACAGATACGCAGTATTTT. Protein sequence: CASSRKGYGRALTDTQYF. The J gene is TRBJ2-3, the V gene TRBV7-9; 8 nucleotides agree with TRBD2. Germline CDR1 reads SEHNR; CDR2 reads FQNEAQ (reference sequence). The ends lost 5 bases at V and 2 bases at J; junction bases unmatched: 15. This CDR3 is built from 18 residues.

The rearrangement uses TRBV9 and TRBJ2-2; 7 bases agree with TRBD2. Per germline, CDR1 SGDLS and CDR2 YYNGEE. V lost 3 bases to trimming and J lost 6 bases; unmatched junction nucleotides: 5. CDR3 size: 14 residues. CDR3 loop: CASSGTRIPGELFF. DNA of the CDR3: TGTGCCAGCAGCGGGACTAGAATCCCCGGGGAGCTGTTTTTT.

This chain links TRBV9 with TRBJ1-2; 7 bases agree with TRBD1. With 0 bases clipped from V and 5 bases from J, the junction kept 4 bases outside the gene matches. CDR3 size: 14 residues. Germline V gives CDR1 SGDLS, CDR2 YYNGEE. The CDR3 sequence: CASSVGDRVYGYTF. In DNA, the CDR3 is TGTGCCAGCAGCGTAGGAGACAGGGTTTATGGCTACACCTTC. The entire variable domain, with the rest obtained from reference TRBV9 and TRBJ1-2, is as follows: DSGVTQTPKHLITATGQRVTLRCSPRSGDLSVYWYQQSLDQGLQFLIQYYNGEERAKGNILERFSAQQFPDLHSELNLSSLELGDSALYFCASSVGDRVYGYTFGSGTRLTVV.

Worth noting for this clone: Within the sample, other DNA sequences also encode this same CDR3. V is TRBV18 and J is TRBJ2-5; 8 bases agree with TRBD1. CDR3 length equals 13 residues. J gave up 5 bases and V 1 base, and 0 bases lay outside the gene matches. Germline assignment: CDR1 KGHSH and CDR2 LQKENI. CDR3 sequence (DNA): TGTGCCAGCTCACCACGACAGGGGGAGACCCAGTACTTC. It is translated as CASSPRQGETQYF. The full variable domain, rest sourced from reference TRBV18 and TRBJ2-5, is NAGVMQNPRHLVRRRGQEARLRCSPMKGHSHVYWYRQLPEEGLKFMVYLQKENIIDESGMPKERFSAEFPKEGPSILRIQQVVRGDSAAYFCASSPRQGETQYFGPGTRLLVL.

The sample holds one count of this clone. This chain links TRBV27 with TRBJ2-3; D gene unclear. Germline CDR1 and CDR2: MNHEY and SMNVEV (reference sequence). CDR3 size: 14 residues. V was pared by 6 bases and J by 0 bases, with 10 bases between. The CDR3 sequence: CASSNRRSTDTQYF. The CDR3 nucleotides read TGTGCCAGCAGCAACCGGCGGAGCACAGATACGCAGTATTTT.

The chain joins TRBV7-3 to TRBJ1-1; TRBD1 matches 9 bases. Germline CDR1 is SGHTA and CDR2 is FQGTGA. CDR3 size: 15 residues. The trim removed 5 bases at V and 5 bases at J, leaving 9 bases unmatched. This CDR3 reads CASSPTGGSNTEAFF. The CDR3 DNA follows: TGTGCCAGCAGCCCCACAGGGGGCTCGAATACTGAAGCTTTCTTT.

CDR3 bases: TGCGCCAGCAGCCCGAACTCGGGACTAGCCCGAGTTTGGTTCTTC. This gives the protein CASSPNSGLARVWFF. The chain combines TRBV5-1 with TRBJ2-1; TRBD2 aligns across 9 bases. With V trimmed by 4 bases and J by 15 bases, 17 bases remained unmatched. The CDR3 covers 15 residues. CDR1 and CDR2 (germline): SGHRS, YFSETQ.

V usage is TRBV3-1 (or the pseudogene TRBV3-2) and J usage is TRBJ1-1; D perhaps matches TRBD1 (5 bases). With 4 bases removed from V and 5 bases from J, the gap between germline ends came to 11 bases. CDR1 LGHDT and CDR2 YNNKEL come from the germline V gene (reference sequence). The CDR3 spans 13 residues. CDR3 residues: CASSPRQGTEAFF. The CDR3 DNA is TGTGCCAGCAGCCCCCGGCAGGGAACTGAAGCTTTCTTT.

V usage is TRBV25-1 and J usage is TRBJ2-2; 7 bases are a match to TRBD2. The CDR3 is made up of 15 amino acids. Germline V gene data show CDR1 as MGHDK and CDR2 as SYGVNS. V lost 3 bases to trimming and J lost 5 bases; unmatched junction nucleotides: 6. The CDR3 DNA is TGTGCCAGCAGTGACACTAGCGTATCTACCGGGGAGCTGTTTTTT. Translated: CASSDTSVSTGELFF.

This sequence joins TRBV7-9 and TRBJ2-5; D perhaps matches TRBD2 (6 bases). Germline loops: CDR1 SEHNR, CDR2 FQNEAQ (reference sequence). V lost 3 bases to trimming and J lost 4 bases, with 12 bases between them. The CDR3 length is 14 residues. CDR3 sequence (DNA): TGTGCCAGCAGCTTGGGGGGACTGAGAGAGACCCAGTACTTC. It codes for CASSLGGLRETQYF.

J is TRBJ1-2 and V is TRBV18; TRBD1 aligns across 7 bases. V was clipped by 3 bases and J by 6 bases; unmatched bases: 7. The germline gives CDR1 KGHSH, CDR2 LQKENI. The CDR3 totals 14 residues. The CDR3 loop is CASSPETTGDGYTF. CDR3 nucleotides: TGTGCCAGCTCACCCGAGACTACAGGGGATGGCTACACCTTC.

This chain uses TRBV11-2 with TRBJ1-1; no firm D call. Germline V gene sequence: CDR1 SGHAT, CDR2 FQNNGV. Trimming took off 1 base at V and 4 bases at J, with 10 bases between the two ends. CDR3 length: 14 amino acids. The CDR3 DNA follows: TGTGCCAGCAGCTTAGTGTTCGGGTCCACTGAAGCTTTCTTT. This translates into CASSLVFGSTEAFF. Supplemented by reference TRBV11-2 and TRBJ1-1, the full variable domain reads EAGVAQSPRYKIIEKRQSVAFWCNPISGHATLYWYQQILGQGPKLLIQFQNNGVVDDSQLPKDRFSAERLKGVDSTLKIQPAKLEDSAVYLCASSLVFGSTEAFFGQGTRLTVV.

CDR3 sequence (DNA): TGTGCCAGCAGCACCCAGGGGGGCCGAGCGGGTAGGAATGAGCAGTTCTTC. This gives the protein CASSTQGGRAGRNEQFF. The chain links TRBV9 to TRBJ2-1; tentatively, D is TRBD1 (7 bases). The CDR3 contains 17 residues. CDR1 SGDLS and CDR2 YYNGEE come from the germline V gene. With 4 bases removed from V and 7 bases from J, the gap between germline ends came to 24 bases.

The CDR3 reads CASSSGTGRGNTIYF. The CDR3 DNA is TGTGCCAGCAGTTCCGGGACAGGGAGAGGAAACACCATATATTTT. The chain recombines TRBV27 with TRBJ1-3; 9 bases align to TRBD1. The junction had 5 bases not matched to a gene; V was cut back by 4 bases and J by 4 bases. Germline assignment: CDR1 MNHEY and CDR2 SMNVEV (reference sequence). The CDR3 has 15 residues.

The chain uses TRBV2 and TRBJ2-7; a weak D match, TRBD2 (6 bases). The germline V gene has CDR1 SNHLY and CDR2 FYNNEI. Trimming removed 7 bases at V and 2 bases at J, with 18 bases between. The CDR3 is made up of 15 amino acids. The CDR3 coding sequence is TGTGCCAGCACCGACAATAGCGGAGGAGCCTACGAGCAGTACTTC. It yields the protein CASTDNSGGAYEQYF.

The chain recombines TRBV7-9 with TRBJ1-6; a possible D gene is TRBD1 (5 bases). This CDR3 comprises 12 residues. Germline lookup yields CDR1 SEHNR and CDR2 FQNEAQ (reference sequence). V dropped 8 bases and J dropped 8 bases, with 10 bases sitting between them. The chain's CDR3 is CASGAGDSPLHF. The CDR3 nucleotides read TGTGCCAGCGGGGCGGGGGATTCACCCCTCCACTTT. Full variable domain (missing parts from reference TRBV7-9 and TRBJ1-6): DTGVSQNPRHKITKRGQNVTFRCDPISEHNRLYWYRQTLGQGPEFLTYFQNEAQLEKSRLLSDRFSAERPKGSFSTLEIQRTEQGDSAMYLCASGAGDSPLHFGNGTRLTVT.

The CDR3 is CASSSPSGSFPYNEQFF. In DNA form, the CDR3 reads TGTGCCAGCAGTTCCCCTAGCGGGAGTTTCCCCTACAATGAGCAGTTCTTC. The V call is TRBV27, the J call TRBJ2-1, with TRBD2 matching 10 bases. This CDR3 region has 17 residues. V shed 4 bases, J shed 2 bases, and the junction held 8 bases outside the gene matches. In germline, CDR1 is MNHEY, CDR2 SMNVEV (reference sequence).

The chain recombines TRBV28 with TRBJ1-4; 9 bases line up with TRBD1. The germline V gene encodes CDR1 MDHEN and CDR2 SYDVKM. Trimming took 2 bases from V and 8 from J; bases not matched to a gene: 6. The CDR3 is 15 amino acids. The CDR3 DNA follows: TGTGCCAGCAGTTTAACAGGGGGCGTCCGGGAAAAACTGTTTTTT. Amino acids: CASSLTGGVREKLFF.

This clone was found once. V and J are TRBV27 and TRBJ2-1, with TRBD2 matching over 12 bases. With 2 bases clipped from V and 7 bases from J, the junction kept 3 bases outside the gene matches. In germline, CDR1 is MNHEY, CDR2 SMNVEV (reference sequence). The CDR3 is made up of 15 amino acids. The CDR3 loop reads CASSLLLAGGNEQFF. CDR3 DNA: TGTGCCAGCAGTTTACTACTAGCGGGGGGTAATGAGCAGTTCTTC.

Only one count was recorded for this clone. The V gene is TRBV28, the J gene TRBJ2-3; 10 nucleotides agree with TRBD2. From germline, CDR1 is MDHEN and CDR2 SYDVKM. V was pared by 6 bases and J by 0 bases, with 6 bases of the junction left unmatched. The CDR3 is 16 amino acids. In DNA, the CDR3 is TGTGCCAGCAGCGCCGGTAGCGGGAGGAGCACAGATACGCAGTATTTT. As protein: CASSAGSGRSTDTQYF.

J is TRBJ2-3 and V is TRBV3-1 (or the pseudogene TRBV3-2); 7 positions match TRBD2. Germline V gene data show CDR1 as LGHDT and CDR2 as YNNKEL (reference sequence). V dropped 4 bases and J dropped 4; count of bases not matched to a gene: 11. The CDR3 totals 16 residues. The CDR3 sequence is CASSPSGGGQSDTQYF. CDR3 nucleotides: TGTGCCAGCAGCCCGTCCGGCGGGGGTCAATCAGATACGCAGTATTTT.

The chain uses TRBV19 and TRBJ1-5; 9 bases fit TRBD1. The germline V gene encodes CDR1 LNHDA and CDR2 SQIVND (reference sequence). After removal of 3 bases from V and 7 bases from J, the junction contained 7 bases not matched to a gene. The CDR3 consists of 15 residues. The CDR3, as DNA: TGTGCCAGTAGTATCGAACGAGGACAGGGGCAGCCCCAGCATTTT. Protein: CASSIERGQGQPQHF.

Here the CDR3 reads CAWSGTGFSGYTF. For the CDR3, the DNA is TGTGCCTGGAGCGGGACAGGCTTTAGTGGCTACACCTTC. The gene calls are TRBV30 and TRBJ1-2; 8 bases are shared with TRBD1. Per germline, CDR1 GTSNPN and CDR2 SVGIG (reference sequence). The junction had 7 bases not matched to a gene; V was cut back by 3 bases and J by 7 bases. This CDR3 is 13 amino acids long. The full variable domain, in which reference TRBV30 and TRBJ1-2 provide the parts outside the CDR3, is SQTIHQWPATLVQPVGSPLSLECTVEGTSNPNLYWYRQAAGRGLQLLFYSVGIGQISSEVPQNLSASRPQDRQFILSSKKLLLSDSGFYLCAWSGTGFSGYTFGSGTRLTVV.

The rearrangement links TRBV2 to TRBJ2-7; D call uncertain. CDR1 SNHLY and CDR2 FYNNEI come from the germline V gene. Trimming stripped 4 bases from V and 3 bases from J, with 7 bases between. The CDR3 is made up of 12 amino acids. Here the CDR3 reads CASSVLNYEQYF. In DNA form, the CDR3 reads TGTGCCAGCAGTGTTCTTAACTACGAGCAGTACTTC.

The CDR3 sequence is CASSQETGEVDTEAFF. CDR3 nucleotide sequence: TGTGCCAGCAGCCAAGAAACGGGGGAGGTCGACACTGAAGCTTTCTTT. The V and J genes are TRBV3-1 (or the pseudogene TRBV3-2) and TRBJ1-1, with D perhaps TRBD1 (5 bases). The CDR3 covers 16 residues. Germline CDR1 is LGHDT and CDR2 is YNNKEL (reference sequence). Trimming pared 0 bases from V and 3 bases from J, leaving 14 bases between.

The V call is TRBV11-2, the J call TRBJ1-1, with D perhaps TRBD1 (5 bases). The V end was cut by 5 bases, the J end by 3 bases, with 16 bases between. Looked up from germline, CDR1 is SGHAT and CDR2 is FQNNGV. The CDR3 is 15 amino acids. The CDR3 protein is CASSQYGGWDTEAFF. CDR3 bases: TGTGCCAGCAGCCAATACGGGGGGTGGGACACTGAAGCTTTCTTT.

The V and J genes are TRBV28 and TRBJ2-1; D gene uncertain. CDR3 length: 14 residues. The germline V and J ends were trimmed by 3 bases and 2 bases, with 8 bases remaining between them. CDR1 and CDR2 (germline): MDHEN, SYDVKM. CDR3 bases: TGTGCCAGCAGTTTCTCAGGCACCTACAATGAGCAGTTCTTC. Its translation is CASSFSGTYNEQFF. Variable domain in full (rest from reference TRBV28 and TRBJ2-1): DVKVTQSSRYLVKRTGEKVFLECVQDMDHENMFWYRQDPGLGLRLIYFSYDVKMKEKGDIPEGYSVSREKKERFSLILESASTNQTSMYLCASSFSGTYNEQFFGPGTRLTVL.

This clone was seen more than once but under ten times. The chain uses TRBV6-2 or TRBV6-3 and TRBJ1-6, with 10 bases fitting TRBD1. Germline values: CDR1 MNHEY, CDR2 SVGEGT. V lost 0 bases, J lost 9 bases, and 5 bases stayed unmatched. The CDR3 is 16 amino acids. The CDR3: CASSYSMGQGSSPLHF. CDR3 bases: TGTGCCAGCAGTTACTCTATGGGACAGGGGTCTTCACCCCTCCACTTT.

This rearrangement joins TRBV5-1 to TRBJ2-1, with a possible D match to TRBD1 (6 bases). V was pared by 4 bases and J by 7 bases, with 18 bases between. The CDR3 is 15 residues long. From germline, CDR1 is SGHRS and CDR2 YFSETQ. The CDR3 spells CASSPGQLAVNEQFF. Here the CDR3 DNA reads TGCGCCAGCAGCCCAGGACAGCTAGCAGTAAATGAGCAGTTCTTC.

This chain joins TRBV27 and TRBJ2-1, with 7 bases aligning to TRBD2. The V gene end was trimmed by 1 base and the J gene end by 6 bases; junction bases not matched to a gene: 9. CDR3 length: 16 residues. Germline CDR1 is MNHEY and CDR2 is SMNVEV (reference sequence). In DNA, the CDR3 is TGTGCCAGCAGTTTATGGAGCGGGAAGGGGTTCAATGAGCAGTTCTTC. Translated, it gives CASSLWSGKGFNEQFF.

Comment on this clone: The junction and the germline gene differ at one end; a read error may be behind it. This rearrangement joins TRBV7-7 to TRBJ2-2; TRBD1 matches at 9 bases. This CDR3 is 17 amino acids long. Germline V gives CDR1 SSHAT, CDR2 FNYEAQ (reference sequence). CDR3 coding DNA: TGTGCTAGCAGCCCGACTTGGGACAGGGCGAACACCGGGGAGCTGTTTTTT. Translated, it gives CASSPTWDRANTGELFF.